This T cell receptor (beta chain) derives from a study of CD8 T cells in Susac syndrome. It was negative isolation that provided the CD8+ and CD4+ T cells, whereas TEMRA cells were enriched by FACS. The authors reverse transcribed roughly 0.5 to 1 ug RNA with random hexamers. Amplification of TCR beta CDR3 was carried out by immunoSEQ multiplex PCR, which covered 54 Vbeta and 13 Jbeta segments. TCRdb processed the immunoSEQ multiplex PCR reads anew with MiXCR; each CDR3 protein has one entry. The data show roughly 160,000 distinct CDR3 sequences, about 93% seen once. CDR3 size: 15 residues. Germline V gene lookup returns CDR1 MNHEY and CDR2 SVGAGI. V was shortened by 2 bases and J by 8 bases, with 15 bases between the two germline ends.

Source material: CD4+ T cells from PBMCs. This clonotype was obtained from a human donor in good health. The rearrangement joins TRBV6-5 to TRBJ1-4; no definite D call. CDR3 protein: CASSYRRVREEKLFF. CDR3 DNA: TGTGCCAGCAGTTACCGGAGGGTCCGGGAAGAAAAACTGTTTTTT.